The 18 T cell receptor beta chains in this list originate from one sample, sequenced in a study of graft-versus-host responses after intestinal transplantation. Method: immunoSEQ multiplex PCR; TCRdb's copy keeps in-frame clones and lacks some. The repertoire consists of about 5,200 clones, with around three quarters occurring once and the leading ten covering around an eighth. Lymphocytes (intraepithelial and lamina propria) were released by processing the graft tissue. Material: ileum tissue, obtained 254 days after intestinal transplant. The source of these receptors is a human patient who received an intestinal transplant, so some T cells may come from the graft donor.

By sample fraction, this clone is large. The chain joins TRBV19 to TRBJ2-7; 7 positions agree with TRBD2. This CDR3 is 14 amino acids long. With V trimmed by 1 base and J by 1 base, 1 base remained unmatched. Germline V gene sequence: CDR1 LNHDA, CDR2 SQIVND (reference sequence). CDR3 DNA sequence: TGTGCCAGTAGTATAGCGGGAGGATCCTACGAGCAGTACTTC. It yields the protein CASSIAGGSYEQYF.

This clone is labeled as medium-sized. The chain links TRBV4-1 to TRBJ1-2; no clear D. Germline loops: CDR1 MGHRA, CDR2 YSYEKL. Trimming pared 4 bases from V and 2 bases from J, leaving 14 bases between. The CDR3 sequence is 15 residues long. CDR3 sequence reads: CASSLTRGGNYGYTF. The CDR3 DNA is TGCGCCAGCAGCCTAACCAGAGGTGGAAACTATGGCTACACCTTC.

The chain joins TRBV30 to TRBJ1-1, with D possibly TRBD1 on 5 matching bases. The germline V gene encodes CDR1 GTSNPN and CDR2 SVGIG (reference sequence). There are 13 residues in the CDR3. V lost 3 bases, J lost 1 base, and 9 bases lay in between. The CDR3 sequence: CAWSAGQNTEAFF. The CDR3 bases are TGTGCCTGGAGCGCCGGACAGAACACTGAAGCTTTCTTT. The entire variable domain, with the rest obtained from reference TRBV30 and TRBJ1-1, is as follows: SQTIHQWPATLVQPVGSPLSLECTVEGTSNPNLYWYRQAAGRGLQLLFYSVGIGQISSEVPQNLSASRPQDRQFILSSKKLLLSDSGFYLCAWSAGQNTEAFFGQGTRLTVV.

This rearrangement joins TRBV6-1 to TRBJ2-7; TRBD2 matches 8 bases. The CDR3 runs to 15 residues. In germline, CDR1 is MNHNS, CDR2 SASEGT. V shed 2 bases and J 1 base; nucleotides not matched to a gene: 4. The DNA of the CDR3 is TGTGCCAGCAGTGAAAAGGGCGGGGGGTCCTACGAGCAGTACTTC. Protein sequence: CASSEKGGGSYEQYF.

The chain joins TRBV6-1 to TRBJ2-7, with D tentatively TRBD1 (6 bases). The V and J ends lost 6 bases and 0 bases respectively, with 15 bases between them. This CDR3 region has 15 residues. CDR1 and CDR2 (germline): MNHNS, SASEGT. CDR3 loop: CASSPPRQASYEQYF. The CDR3 DNA reads as TGTGCCAGCAGCCCTCCTAGACAGGCCTCCTACGAGCAGTACTTC.

The genes are TRBV29-1 and TRBJ2-1, with D uncertain. Germline CDR1 SQVTM, CDR2 ANQGSEA. The CDR3 is made up of 10 amino acids. Trimming took off 4 bases at V and 6 bases at J, with 4 bases between the two ends. CDR3 loop: CSVVRNEQFF. DNA of the CDR3: TGCAGCGTTGTTCGCAATGAGCAGTTCTTC.

The chain employs TRBV28 and TRBJ2-7, with TRBD1 as a possible D gene (6 bases). CDR1 is MDHEN and CDR2 is SYDVKM in the germline V gene. The CDR3 spans 18 residues. V lost 5 bases and J 2 bases, leaving 25 bases between the germline ends. CDR3 in amino acids: CASSLLIPRQERTYEQYF. The DNA of the CDR3 is TGTGCCAGCAGTCTCCTAATCCCCCGACAGGAAAGGACCTACGAGCAGTACTTC.

The chain couples TRBV10-3 to TRBJ2-3; 14 nucleotides agree with TRBD2. J was trimmed by 7 bases and V by 2 bases; bases with no gene match: 5. The CDR3 has 16 amino acids. Per germline, CDR1 ENHRY and CDR2 SYGVKD. This chain's CDR3 is CAISERLAGGRNTQYF. The CDR3 nucleotides are TGTGCCATCAGTGAGCGACTAGCGGGGGGGCGTAATACGCAGTATTTT.

V is TRBV9 and J is TRBJ2-2; D is uncertain. The germline V and J ends were trimmed by 0 bases and 6 bases, with 15 bases remaining between them. Germline CDR1 is SGDLS and CDR2 is YYNGEE. This CDR3 spans 16 amino acids. CDR3 region: CASSVGSHWSPGELFF. CDR3 DNA: TGTGCCAGCAGCGTAGGGTCCCATTGGAGTCCCGGGGAGCTGTTTTTT.

This clone has only one observation. This rearrangement joins TRBV11-1 to TRBJ2-3, with D possibly being TRBD2 (5 bases). In germline, CDR1 is SGHAT, CDR2 FQDESV (reference sequence). Trimming took off 8 bases at V and 8 bases at J, with 11 bases between the two ends. The CDR3 is 11 residues long. Written as DNA, the CDR3 is TGTGCCAGCGCCTCCAGCGGTACGCAGTATTTT. Amino acid sequence: CASASSGTQYF.

This clone was found once. The chain links TRBV12-5 to TRBJ2-3; D call uncertain. V was shortened by 0 bases and J by 1 base, with 8 bases between the two germline ends. CDR1 and CDR2 from the germline V gene are LGHNT and FRNRAP. The CDR3 has 15 residues. The CDR3 DNA sequence: TGTGCTAGTGGTTTGGTACTTCTCGGCACAGATACGCAGTATTTT. Protein sequence: CASGLVLLGTDTQYF.

This clone has a handful of counts. The rearrangement uses TRBV4-2 and TRBJ1-5; no definite D call. The V end lost 1 base, the J end lost 0 bases, and 10 bases lay between the germline ends. CDR3 length equals 16 residues. Germline CDR1 and CDR2: LGHNA and YNFKEQ. The CDR3 region is CASSQVGDYSNQPQHF. As DNA, the CDR3 is TGTGCCAGCAGCCAAGTAGGAGATTATAGCAATCAGCCCCAGCATTTT.

J is TRBJ2-5 and V is TRBV19; 15 bases are shared with TRBD2. The V gene end was trimmed by 4 bases and the J gene end by 4 bases; junction bases not matched to a gene: 4. The CDR3 totals 16 residues. Germline V lookup: CDR1 LNHDA, CDR2 SQIVND (reference sequence). DNA for the CDR3: TGTGCCAGTAGTACGGGACTAGCGGGAGGAGGAGAGACCCAGTACTTC. It encodes CASSTGLAGGGETQYF. The full variable domain, with the rest looked up from reference TRBV19 and TRBJ2-5, is DGGITQSPKYLFRKEGQNVTLSCEQNLNHDAMYWYRQDPGQGLRLIYYSQIVNDFQKGDIAEGYSVSREKKESFPLTVTSAQKNPTAFYLCASSTGLAGGGETQYFGPGTRLLVL.

This chain links TRBV27 with TRBJ1-5; 7 nucleotides align to TRBD1. Trimming cost V 5 bases and J 5 bases; bases outside gene matches: 9. This CDR3 has 15 amino acids. From germline, CDR1 is MNHEY and CDR2 SMNVEV (reference sequence). The CDR3 sequence: CASSGSTGLDQPQHF. The CDR3 DNA reads TGTGCCAGCAGTGGTTCGACAGGGTTAGATCAGCCCCAGCATTTT.

The genes are TRBV2 and TRBJ1-4, with D maybe TRBD1 (6 bases). V was shortened by 2 bases and J by 2 bases, with 15 bases between the two germline ends. CDR3 length: 17 residues. The germline CDR1 and CDR2 sequences are SNHLY and FYNNEI. Written as DNA, the CDR3 is TGTGCCAGCAGTGAACCCGAACAGGGAATCACTAATGAAAAACTGTTTTTT. Translation gives CASSEPEQGITNEKLFF.

The chain is built from TRBV4-1 and TRBJ1-2, with D tentatively TRBD1 (6 bases). This CDR3 contains 14 residues. Trimming cost V 5 bases and J 4 bases, with 14 bases left between them. Germline CDR1 and CDR2: MGHRA and YSYEKL. CDR3 coding DNA: TGCGCCAGCAGCAGGGGGGGCCCCTTCTATGGCTACACCTTC. This translates into CASSRGGPFYGYTF.

This clone appeared a few times. This sequence joins TRBV27 and TRBJ2-1; TRBD2 agrees at 11 bases. Germline CDR1 MNHEY, CDR2 SMNVEV (reference sequence). CDR3 size: 17 residues. J lost 6 bases, V lost 5 bases, and 12 bases had no gene match. The CDR3 region is CASSPLAGGPIFNEQFF. CDR3 bases: TGTGCCAGCAGTCCCTTAGCGGGAGGGCCTATCTTCAATGAGCAGTTCTTC.

The chain links TRBV27 to TRBJ2-7; TRBD1 might be the D (6 bases). The V end lost 3 bases, the J end lost 2 bases, and 11 bases lay between the germline ends. Per germline, CDR1 MNHEY and CDR2 SMNVEV (reference sequence). CDR3 length: 14 residues. The CDR3 region is CASSLGHKTYEQYF. The CDR3 bases are TGTGCCAGCAGTTTGGGACACAAAACCTACGAGCAGTACTTC.